These 8 T cell receptor beta chains came from one sample sequenced in a study of read filtering for tumor transcriptome and immune sequencing. Molecular barcoded adaptors covering alpha/delta and beta/gamma chains were used on about 390 ng RNA. Each CDR3 protein is one row after TCRdb ran MiXCR on the reads. The sample contains 35,000 to 40,000 distinct CDR3 sequences, approximately 15% of which appear only once. Sequenced: a population of CD138-negative cells sorted from bone marrow. The receptor set was obtained from a donor at least 40 years old with multiple myeloma.

Ten or more counts support this clonotype. The J gene is TRBJ2-3, the V gene TRBV20-1; 14 bases line up with TRBD2. With V trimmed by 5 bases and J by 3 bases, 7 bases remained unmatched. The CDR3 length is 16 residues. Germline loops: CDR1 DFQATT, CDR2 SNEGSKA (reference sequence). The CDR3, as DNA: TGCAGTGCTGGAGGACTAGCGGGAGGAAGGACAGATACGCAGTATTTT. Its translation is CSAGGLAGGRTDTQYF.

This clonotype was counted ten times or more. The rearrangement links TRBV5-4 to TRBJ2-3, with no clear D. The CDR3 is 14 residues long. V was clipped by 0 bases and J by 2 bases, with 7 bases between them. The germline gives CDR1 SGHNT, CDR2 YYREEE (reference sequence). The CDR3 nucleotides are TGTGCCAGCAGCTTGGAACCCGACACAGATACGCAGTATTTT. This sequence encodes CASSLEPDTDTQYF.

This clonotype occurred many times. V and J are TRBV14 and TRBJ2-7, with TRBD1 as a possible D gene (5 bases). Looked up from germline, CDR1 is SGHDN and CDR2 is FVKESK. Trimming pared 5 bases from V and 3 bases from J, leaving 11 bases between. The CDR3 is 13 residues long. The CDR3 nucleotides read TGTGCCAGCAGCTACAGGCTTAACTACGAGCAGTACTTC. It is translated as CASSYRLNYEQYF.

This clonotype was recorded many times. This chain connects TRBV5-1 to TRBJ2-5; D ambiguous. V shed 4 bases and J shed 3 bases, with 19 bases lying between them. This CDR3 region has 16 residues. Germline V gene data show CDR1 as SGHRS and CDR2 as YFSETQ. The DNA for the CDR3 is TGCGCCAGCAGCCCAGAAGGATCCGCGGCGAAAGAGACCCAGTACTTC. The encoded protein is CASSPEGSAAKETQYF.

The chain joins TRBV2 to TRBJ2-5, with 7 bases aligning to TRBD1. The CDR3 spans 14 residues. Trimming cost V 8 bases and J 3 bases; bases outside gene matches: 9. Germline CDR1 and CDR2: SNHLY and FYNNEI. The CDR3 sequence: CASARDRLEETQYF. The CDR3 region has the DNA TGTGCCAGCGCCAGGGACAGATTAGAAGAGACCCAGTACTTC.

This clonotype was counted ten times or more. The chain combines TRBV11-2 with TRBJ2-1; TRBD2 matches 7 bases. The junction had 8 bases not matched to a gene; V was cut back by 0 bases and J by 6 bases. The CDR3 spans 16 residues. Germline V gene data show CDR1 as SGHAT and CDR2 as FQNNGV. The CDR3 loop reads CASSLDPWTSSNEQFF. The CDR3 DNA is TGTGCCAGCAGCTTAGATCCCTGGACTAGTAGCAATGAGCAGTTCTTC. Drawing the rest from reference TRBV11-2 and TRBJ2-1, the complete variable domain is EAGVAQSPRYKIIEKRQSVAFWCNPISGHATLYWYQQILGQGPKLLIQFQNNGVVDDSQLPKDRFSAERLKGVDSTLKIQPAKLEDSAVYLCASSLDPWTSSNEQFFGPGTRLTVL.

As to this clonotype: It may be a read error: a sequence one base away is much more abundant. The chain carries TRBV7-9 and TRBJ2-7, with a tentative D call TRBD1 (6 bases). Trimming removed 0 bases from V and 8 bases from J, with 17 bases in between. Germline V gene lookup returns CDR1 SEHNR and CDR2 FQNEAQ (reference sequence). The CDR3 totals 15 residues. CDR3 in amino acids: CASSLAVQGFDKQYF. CDR3 sequence (DNA): TGTGCCAGCAGCTTAGCGGTACAGGGTTTCGACAAGCAGTACTTC.

This clonotype came up a few times. A much larger clone lies a single base off, so this may be a read error. V usage is TRBV29-1 and J usage is TRBJ2-1, with 11 bases fitting TRBD2. Germline V gene lookup returns CDR1 SQVTM and CDR2 ANQGSEA. The CDR3 has 14 amino acids. The CDR3: CSSRTSGYYKEQFF. In nucleotides, the CDR3 is TGCAGCTCTCGGACTAGCGGGTATTACAAGGAGCAGTTCTTC.